The TCR beta chain described here comes from a study of neoadjuvant nivolumab and ipilimumab in lung cancer (dated by TCRdb to about 2020). About the investigation overall: Nivolumab was given at 3 mg/kg intravenously on days 1, 15 and 29, and the combination arm added ipilimumab 1 mg/kg on day 1 only. TCR repertoires in pretherapy (baseline) peripheral blood were compared with TCR repertoires in tumors resected at surgery after neoadjuvant immune checkpoint blockade. A total of some 45 patients with operable NSCLC were treated in the trial, with around 23 randomized to nivolumab monotherapy and about 21 randomized to nivolumab plus ipilimumab. Matched pretherapy and resected tumor pairs were analyzed for seven patients: four treated with nivolumab and three with nivolumab plus ipilimumab. For each study arm, the primary endpoint of the trial was the rate of major pathologic response (MPR) in the intention-to-treat population. General study outcomes and caveats: A positive correlation was observed between pretherapy blood TCR richness and richness in tumors resected after neoadjuvant therapy (Spearman R ~ 0.82). TCR sequencing was performed in a small number of samples. There was no significant correlation between TCR clonality and pathologic tumor regression, and just a single major-pathologic-response sample was available for the clonality-regression analysis. Compared with tumor-adjacent uninvolved lung, resected tumors had greater TCR richness and clonality, and increases showed up in more of the dual-therapy-treated tumors. Tumor T-cell richness and clonality rose from pretherapy to surgery in three of three dual-therapy tumors but in only two of four nivolumab-treated tumors.

The library was obtained by the immunoSEQ multiplex PCR assay. The authors' pipeline ran thus. Repertoires were summarized in terms of richness and clonality, and significantly expanded and contracted clones between pre- and post-therapy samples were identified. The table comes from immuneACCESS by way of TCRdb, which keeps in-frame sequences with V and J called. Part of the clones is missing from these tables; in studies checked, under half for an unresolved V gene and the rest for unknown reasons. Clonal size and the V and J genes are those of that table, whereas D and trimming came from the DNA. The sample includes 20,000 to 25,000 clones, with under 90% observed a single time. Clones ranked in the top ten supply about 21% of the sample. This clone showed up just a few times. The antigen this receptor binds is unknown. Base quality data are lacking; no much larger clone is found one base away.

Taken from the germline V gene, the CDR1 and CDR2 loops are MNHEY and SVGAGI. The CDR3, cysteine through phenylalanine, is 15 amino acids long. The read is trimmed to its CDR3 DNA, 45 bases read in frame from base 1. V is clipped by 4 bases and J by 4 bases, and the sequence between their germline boundaries is 16 bases long. The time point label for this specimen denotes: pretherapy, before neoadjuvant immune checkpoint inhibitors. The samples were obtained from NEOSTAR, a phase 2 randomized trial that tested neoadjuvant nivolumab or nivolumab plus ipilimumab, followed by surgery, in operable NSCLC.

The sequence came from an adult with non-small cell lung cancer. The chain uses TRBV6-5 and TRBJ1-2; no confident D gene assignment can be made. Sample: peripheral blood, taken before neoadjuvant nivolumab, alone or with ipilimumab. The DNA sequence is as follows: TGTGCCAGCAGTTGGTACCCCGGGCAGTCCTATGGCTACACCTTC. This sequence encodes CASSWYPGQSYGYTF.